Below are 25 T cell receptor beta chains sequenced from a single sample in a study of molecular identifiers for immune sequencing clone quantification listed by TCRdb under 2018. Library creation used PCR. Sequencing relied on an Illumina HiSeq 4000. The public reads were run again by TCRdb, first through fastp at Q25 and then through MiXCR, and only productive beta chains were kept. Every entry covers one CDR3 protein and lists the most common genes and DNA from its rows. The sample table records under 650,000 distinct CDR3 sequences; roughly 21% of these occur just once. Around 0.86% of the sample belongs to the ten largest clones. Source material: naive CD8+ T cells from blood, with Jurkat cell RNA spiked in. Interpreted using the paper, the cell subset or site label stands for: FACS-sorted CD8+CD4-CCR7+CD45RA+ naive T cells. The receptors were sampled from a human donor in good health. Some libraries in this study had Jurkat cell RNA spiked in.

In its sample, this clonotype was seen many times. The CDR3 here is CASSGDAWNTEAFF. DNA for the CDR3: TGTGCCAGCAGCGGAGATGCCTGGAACACTGAAGCTTTCTTT. This rearrangement joins TRBV7-9 to TRBJ1-1; D ambiguous. V lost 5 bases and J lost 1, with 11 bases in between. The germline gives CDR1 SEHNR, CDR2 FQNEAQ (reference sequence). CDR3 length: 14 residues.

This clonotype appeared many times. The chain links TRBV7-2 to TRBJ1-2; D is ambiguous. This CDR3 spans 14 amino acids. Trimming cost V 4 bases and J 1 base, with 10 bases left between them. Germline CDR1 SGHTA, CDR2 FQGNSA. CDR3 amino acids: CASSSWGDNYGYTF. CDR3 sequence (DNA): TGTGCCAGCAGCTCATGGGGTGATAACTATGGCTACACCTTC.

Here the CDR3 reads CAWSTGQTYEQYF. As DNA, the CDR3 is TGTGCCTGGAGTACCGGACAGACCTACGAGCAGTACTTC. This chain uses TRBV30 with TRBJ2-7; D may be TRBD1 (6 bases). V was shortened by 2 bases and J by 2 bases, with 10 bases between the two germline ends. Germline V gene data show CDR1 as GTSNPN and CDR2 as SVGIG (reference sequence). This CDR3 is built from 13 residues. The full variable domain, with the rest looked up from reference TRBV30 and TRBJ2-7, is SQTIHQWPATLVQPVGSPLSLECTVEGTSNPNLYWYRQAAGRGLQLLFYSVGIGQISSEVPQNLSASRPQDRQFILSSKKLLLSDSGFYLCAWSTGQTYEQYFGPGTRLTVT.

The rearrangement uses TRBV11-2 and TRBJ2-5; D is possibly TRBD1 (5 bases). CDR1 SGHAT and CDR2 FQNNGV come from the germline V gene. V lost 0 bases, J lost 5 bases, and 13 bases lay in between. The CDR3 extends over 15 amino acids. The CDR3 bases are TGTGCCAGCAGCTTAGAGTTCTCAGGGTTGGAGACCCAGTACTTC. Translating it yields CASSLEFSGLETQYF.

This CDR3 is CASSGAEETQYF. The CDR3 DNA is TGTGCCAGCAGCGGAGCCGAGGAGACCCAGTACTTC. The chain recombines TRBV5-4 with TRBJ2-5; D unresolved. Germline-derived CDR1 and CDR2 are SGHNT and YYREEE (reference sequence). The CDR3 runs to 12 residues. The V end lost 4 bases, the J end lost 5 bases, and 9 bases lay between the germline ends.

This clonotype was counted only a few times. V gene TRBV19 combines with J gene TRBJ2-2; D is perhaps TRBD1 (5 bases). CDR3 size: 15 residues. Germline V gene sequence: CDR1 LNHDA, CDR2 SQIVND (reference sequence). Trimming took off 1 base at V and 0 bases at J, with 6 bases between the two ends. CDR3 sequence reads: CASSIATANTGELFF. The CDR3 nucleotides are TGTGCCAGTAGTATAGCGACAGCGAACACCGGGGAGCTGTTTTTT.

The CDR3 protein is CASTPGRMLGYTF. CDR3 sequence (DNA): TGTGCCAGTACTCCAGGCAGGATGCTCGGCTACACCTTC. The chain carries TRBV19 and TRBJ1-2; unclear D gene. V dropped 7 bases and J dropped 8 bases, with 17 bases sitting between them. The CDR3 length is 13 residues. Germline V gives CDR1 LNHDA, CDR2 SQIVND (reference sequence).

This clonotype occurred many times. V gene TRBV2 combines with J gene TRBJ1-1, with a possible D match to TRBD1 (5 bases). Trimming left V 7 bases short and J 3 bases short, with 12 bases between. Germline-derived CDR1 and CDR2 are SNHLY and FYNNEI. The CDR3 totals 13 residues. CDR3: CASMGGTYTEAFF. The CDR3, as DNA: TGTGCCAGCATGGGAGGGACCTACACTGAAGCTTTCTTT.

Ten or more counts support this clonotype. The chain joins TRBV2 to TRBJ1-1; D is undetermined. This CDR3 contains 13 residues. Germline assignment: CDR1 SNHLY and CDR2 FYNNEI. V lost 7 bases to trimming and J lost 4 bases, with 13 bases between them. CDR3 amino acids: CASNGETGTEAFF. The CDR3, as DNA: TGTGCCAGCAATGGGGAAACGGGCACTGAAGCTTTCTTT.

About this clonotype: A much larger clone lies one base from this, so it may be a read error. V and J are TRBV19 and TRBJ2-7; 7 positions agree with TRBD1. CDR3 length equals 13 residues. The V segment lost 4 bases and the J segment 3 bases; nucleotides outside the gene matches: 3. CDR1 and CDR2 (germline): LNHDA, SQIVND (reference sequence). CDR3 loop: CASSTTGYYEQYV. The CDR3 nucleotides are TGTGCCAGTAGTACGACAGGGTACTACGAGCAGTACGTC.

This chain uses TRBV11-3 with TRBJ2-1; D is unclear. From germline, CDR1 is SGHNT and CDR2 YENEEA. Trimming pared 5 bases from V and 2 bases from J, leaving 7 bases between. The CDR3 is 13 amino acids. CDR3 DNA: TGTGCCAGCAGCCACCAAACCTACAATGAGCAGTTCTTC. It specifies CASSHQTYNEQFF.

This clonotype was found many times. In DNA form, the CDR3 reads TGTGCCATCAGTGAAGACAGGTACGATAGCAATCAGCCCCAGCATTTT. Translated: CAISEDRYDSNQPQHF. The V and J genes are TRBV10-3 and TRBJ1-5; possibly TRBD1 for D (6 bases). Germline V gives CDR1 ENHRY, CDR2 SYGVKD. V was shortened by 3 bases and J by 0 bases, with 12 bases between the two germline ends. The CDR3 is made up of 16 amino acids.

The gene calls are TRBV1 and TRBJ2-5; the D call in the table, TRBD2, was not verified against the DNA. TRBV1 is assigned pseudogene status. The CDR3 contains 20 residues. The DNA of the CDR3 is TGCACCAGCAGCCAAGATAGGGGGGGTCGGCCTCCCGACTCAAGAGAGACCCAGTACTTC. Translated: CTSSQDRGGRPPDSRETQYF.

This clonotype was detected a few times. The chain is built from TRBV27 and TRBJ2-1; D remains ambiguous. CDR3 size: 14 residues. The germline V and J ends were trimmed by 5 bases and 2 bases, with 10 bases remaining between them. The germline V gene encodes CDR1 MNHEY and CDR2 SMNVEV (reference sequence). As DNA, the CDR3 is TGTGCCAGCAGTACCCGTCCAGCCTACAATGAGCAGTTCTTC. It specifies CASSTRPAYNEQFF.

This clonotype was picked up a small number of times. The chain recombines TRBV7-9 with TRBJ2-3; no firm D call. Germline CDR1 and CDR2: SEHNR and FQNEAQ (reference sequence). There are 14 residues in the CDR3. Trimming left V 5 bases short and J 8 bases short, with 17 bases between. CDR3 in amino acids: CASSPGLGRPTQYF. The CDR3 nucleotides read TGTGCCAGCAGCCCCGGATTGGGAAGGCCTACGCAGTATTTT.

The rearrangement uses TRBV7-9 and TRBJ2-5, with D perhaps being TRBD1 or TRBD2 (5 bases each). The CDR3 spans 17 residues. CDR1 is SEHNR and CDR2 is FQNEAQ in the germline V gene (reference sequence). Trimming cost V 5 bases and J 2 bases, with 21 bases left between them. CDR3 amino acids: CASSPPLGTQKQETQYF. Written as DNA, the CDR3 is TGTGCCAGCAGCCCCCCGTTGGGGACGCAAAAACAAGAGACCCAGTACTTC.

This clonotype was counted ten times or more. This CDR3 is CASSPTVQNTEAFF. CDR3 sequence (DNA): TGTGCCAGCAGCCCCACGGTCCAAAACACTGAAGCTTTCTTT. The rearrangement links TRBV3-1 to TRBJ1-1; no definite D call. V was clipped by 4 bases and J by 2 bases, with 11 bases between them. The CDR3 has 14 residues. The germline CDR1 and CDR2 sequences are LGHDT and YNNKEL (reference sequence).

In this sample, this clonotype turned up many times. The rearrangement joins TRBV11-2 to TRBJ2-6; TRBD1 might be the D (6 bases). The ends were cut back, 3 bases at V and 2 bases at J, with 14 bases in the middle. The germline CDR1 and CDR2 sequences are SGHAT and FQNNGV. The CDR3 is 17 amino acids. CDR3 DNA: TGTGCCAGCAGCTTGACAGGTTCCTTCACTGGGGCCAACGTCCTGACTTTC. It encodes CASSLTGSFTGANVLTF.

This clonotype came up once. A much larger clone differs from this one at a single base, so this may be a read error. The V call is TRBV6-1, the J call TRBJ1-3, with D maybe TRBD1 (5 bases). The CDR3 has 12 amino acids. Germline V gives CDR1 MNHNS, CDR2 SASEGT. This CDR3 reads CASNEGTHTIYF. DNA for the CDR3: TGTGCCAGCAATGAAGGGACCCACACCATATATTTT.

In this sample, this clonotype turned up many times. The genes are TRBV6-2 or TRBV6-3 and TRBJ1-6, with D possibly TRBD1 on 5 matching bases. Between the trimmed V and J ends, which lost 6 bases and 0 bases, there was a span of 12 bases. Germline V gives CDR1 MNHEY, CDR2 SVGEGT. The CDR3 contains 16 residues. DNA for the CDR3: TGTGCCAGCAGAGACCCCGGGGCCTCCTATAATTCACCCCTCCACTTT. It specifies CASRDPGASYNSPLHF.

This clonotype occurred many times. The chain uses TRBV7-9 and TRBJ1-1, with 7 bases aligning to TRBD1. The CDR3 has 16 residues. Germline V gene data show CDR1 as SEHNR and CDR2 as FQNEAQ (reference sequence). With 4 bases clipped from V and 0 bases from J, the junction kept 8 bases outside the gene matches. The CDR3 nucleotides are TGTGCCAGCAGCTGGGACCGGGACAGCATGAACACTGAAGCTTTCTTT. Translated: CASSWDRDSMNTEAFF.

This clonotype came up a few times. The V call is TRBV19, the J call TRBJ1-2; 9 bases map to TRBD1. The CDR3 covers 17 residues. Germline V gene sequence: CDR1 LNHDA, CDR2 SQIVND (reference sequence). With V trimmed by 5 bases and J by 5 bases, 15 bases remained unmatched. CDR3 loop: CASSSTAWTGEGYGYTF. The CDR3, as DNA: TGTGCCAGTAGTTCCACAGCGTGGACAGGGGAGGGTTATGGCTACACCTTC.

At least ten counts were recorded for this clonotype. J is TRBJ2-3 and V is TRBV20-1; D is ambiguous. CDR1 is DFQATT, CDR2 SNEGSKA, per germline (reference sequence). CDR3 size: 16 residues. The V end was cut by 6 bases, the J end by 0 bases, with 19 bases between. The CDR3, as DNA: TGCAGTGCGCCGGATACCCCCGACCCTAGCACAGATACGCAGTATTTT. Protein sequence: CSAPDTPDPSTDTQYF.

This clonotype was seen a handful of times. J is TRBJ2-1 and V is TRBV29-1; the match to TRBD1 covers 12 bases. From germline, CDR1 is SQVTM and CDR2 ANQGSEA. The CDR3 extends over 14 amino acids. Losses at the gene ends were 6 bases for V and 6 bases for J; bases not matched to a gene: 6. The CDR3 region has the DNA TGCAGCGTCGGGACAGGGGGCGTTTTCAATGAGCAGTTCTTC. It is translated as CSVGTGGVFNEQFF.

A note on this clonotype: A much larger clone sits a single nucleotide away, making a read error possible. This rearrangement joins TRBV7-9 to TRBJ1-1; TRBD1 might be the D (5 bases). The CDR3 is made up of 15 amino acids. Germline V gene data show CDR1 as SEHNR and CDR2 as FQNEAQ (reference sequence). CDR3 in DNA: TGTGCCAGCAGCTTATCGCGGGGGGAAGGGACTGAAGCTTCCTTT. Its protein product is CASSLSRGEGTEASF.